The clone carrying this T cell receptor beta chain was detected only once. Its antigen is as yet unknown. These data belong to a study of shared clonotypes between healthy human individuals. Study details: Per donor, CD8 memory used one plate, CD8 naive used two, CD4 memory used three and CD4 naive used three. The study's findings and limits: Clonotypes not shared had lower generation probabilities than those common to all four donors.

Terminally differentiated effector memory CD45RA+ cells were excluded from the naive CD8 cells, which were CD45RO-negative and positively selected for CCR7. Profiling relied on immunoSEQ multiplex PCR, and the TCRdb table lists in-frame clones only, not all of them. The table shows roughly 570,000 clones, with roughly 98% occurring only once. The CDR3 contains 14 residues. Germline V gives CDR1 SGDLS, CDR2 YYNGEE. Losses at the gene ends were 0 bases for V and 5 bases for J; bases not matched to a gene: 4. The chain joins TRBV9 to TRBJ2-5; 7 bases are a match to TRBD2. Sequences were obtained from naive CD8+ T cells sorted from blood. The origin of this receptor is a man aged 25 to 40 in good health. CDR3 bases: TGTGCCAGCAGCGTAGGAGCGGGGATTGAGACCCAGTACTTC. Translation gives CASSVGAGIETQYF.